This T cell receptor beta chain comes out of a study of PD-L1 blockade in urothelial cancer. On the study more broadly: T cells numbered a median of about 150,000 in the blood samples. Study findings and constraints: Patients with below-median pretreatment blood clonality survived longer.

Assay used: immunoSEQ multiplex PCR; TCRdb lists only in-frame clones, some missing. The sample comprises tens of thousands of clones, roughly 84% of which are singletons, and around an eighth rests with the top ten. Germline loops: CDR1 MNHEY, CDR2 SVGAGI. The CDR3 is 13 amino acids. Trimming cost V 6 bases and J 7 bases, with 13 bases left between them. With regard to this clone: The antigen is undetermined.

Time point specified: pretreatment peripheral blood. The clonotype comes from a man aged 55-75 years with urothelial cancer. The chain uses TRBV6-5 and TRBJ1-5; no clear D gene. Sequencing used PBMCs, obtained around atezolizumab (anti-PD-L1) treatment. CDR3 protein: CASRQGGGQPQHF. The CDR3 DNA reads as TGTGCCAGCAGACAAGGAGGAGGACAGCCCCAGCATTTT.